These 13 T cell receptor beta chains were all obtained from the same sample, sequenced in a study of blood T cell repertoires in COVID-19 (TCRdb year 2020). Library prep was done by the immunoSEQ multiplex PCR assay. The source is immuneACCESS, and TCRdb retained only in-frame sequences with V and J called. Part of the clones is not carried over; for the studies checked, unresolved V genes explain less than half of this, and the remainder is unexplained. The sample records about 44,000 clones, around nine tenths of which are singletons. Roughly 0.35% of the sample is held by the ten biggest clonotypes. Sequencing used peripheral blood. The receptor source for this set is a man between 45 and 60 years old with COVID-19, enrolled during active disease.

The rearrangement joins TRBV4-1 to TRBJ2-1, with no clear D. There are 16 residues in the CDR3. Trimming removed 1 base from V and 0 bases from J, with 10 bases in between. Germline V gene lookup returns CDR1 MGHRA and CDR2 YSYEKL. The CDR3 region is CASSQVALSSYNEQFF. CDR3 coding DNA: TGCGCCAGCAGCCAAGTGGCCCTTTCCTCCTACAATGAGCAGTTCTTC.

V usage is TRBV6-5 and J usage is TRBJ2-3; TRBD2 matches 15 bases. V was clipped by 6 bases and J by 4 bases; unmatched bases: 2. This CDR3 spans 15 amino acids. The germline gives CDR1 MNHEY, CDR2 SVGAGI. The DNA of the CDR3 is TGTGCCAGCAGCGGACTAGCGGGAGGGCCAGATACGCAGTATTTT. The encoded protein is CASSGLAGGPDTQYF.

The genes are TRBV7-9 and TRBJ2-1; a possible D gene is TRBD2 (5 bases). The germline V gene encodes CDR1 SEHNR and CDR2 FQNEAQ (reference sequence). Trimming removed 8 bases from V and 12 bases from J, with 14 bases in between. CDR3 length: 11 residues. The CDR3 here is CASRAEGGQFF. The CDR3 bases are TGTGCCAGCCGTGCCGAGGGTGGGCAGTTCTTC. Based on the CDR3 plus reference TRBV7-9 and TRBJ2-1, the full variable domain is DTGVSQNPRHKITKRGQNVTFRCDPISEHNRLYWYRQTLGQGPEFLTYFQNEAQLEKSRLLSDRFSAERPKGSFSTLEIQRTEQGDSAMYLCASRAEGGQFFGPGTRLTVL.

This rearrangement joins TRBV5-1 to TRBJ2-2; D perhaps matches TRBD2 (6 bases). CDR3 length: 14 amino acids. Trimming took off 1 base at V and 5 bases at J, with 9 bases between the two ends. CDR1 is SGHRS, CDR2 YFSETQ, per germline. The CDR3 nucleotides read TGCGCCAGCAGCTTGAACGCGGGGACCGGGGAGCTGTTTTTT. Translating gives CASSLNAGTGELFF.

The chain links TRBV7-9 to TRBJ1-1; TRBD1 might be the D (5 bases). CDR3 length equals 15 residues. The V and J ends lost 5 bases and 6 bases respectively, with 19 bases between them. Germline lookup yields CDR1 SEHNR and CDR2 FQNEAQ (reference sequence). Here the CDR3 reads CASSGEGARIPEAFF. CDR3 DNA sequence: TGTGCCAGCAGCGGAGAAGGGGCGCGGATCCCTGAAGCTTTCTTT.

This clone appeared once. The chain is built from TRBV5-1 and TRBJ2-7, with 10 bases matching TRBD1. V trimming: 4 bases; J trimming: 5 bases; junction bases outside the gene matches: 9. The CDR3 length is 15 residues. Germline V gives CDR1 SGHRS, CDR2 YFSETQ. As DNA, the CDR3 is TGCGCCAGCAGCAATCCGGGACAGGGGATCCACGAGCAGTACTTC. Its translation: CASSNPGQGIHEQYF.

CDR3 DNA sequence: TGTGCCAGCAGCCTCGACGGGCAGGGTGTCTATGAGCAGTTCTTC. Amino acid sequence: CASSLDGQGVYEQFF. The V and J genes are TRBV7-3 and TRBJ2-1; D is perhaps TRBD1 (5 bases). The CDR3 totals 15 residues. The germline V gene encodes CDR1 SGHTA and CDR2 FQGTGA. V lost 5 bases to trimming and J lost 8 bases, with 19 bases between them.

V and J are TRBV5-4 and TRBJ1-2, with TRBD1 identical over 9 bases. V lost 0 bases and J lost 3; bases outside the gene matches: 6. CDR1 is SGHNT and CDR2 is YYREEE in the germline V gene (reference sequence). The CDR3 length is 16 residues. DNA of the CDR3: TGTGCCAGCAGCTTGGACGGGACAGGGCTAGACTATGGCTACACCTTC. This gives the protein CASSLDGTGLDYGYTF.

CDR3 amino acids: CASSVDRATYEQYF. The DNA for the CDR3 is TGTGCCAGCAGCGTTGACAGGGCGACCTACGAGCAGTACTTC. The chain is built from TRBV2 and TRBJ2-7, with 7 bases identical to TRBD1. The CDR3 sequence is 14 residues long. After removal of 6 bases from V and 2 bases from J, the junction contained 7 bases not matched to a gene. In germline, CDR1 is SNHLY, CDR2 FYNNEI.

The V gene is TRBV2, the J gene TRBJ1-5, with 7 bases fitting TRBD1. Germline CDR1 SNHLY, CDR2 FYNNEI. The CDR3 sequence is 14 residues long. The junction had 10 bases not matched to a gene; V was cut back by 7 bases and J by 7 bases. Here the CDR3 reads CASNLQGLRQPQHF. Here the CDR3 DNA reads TGTGCCAGCAATCTACAGGGGCTCCGGCAGCCCCAGCATTTT.

The rearrangement uses TRBV28 and TRBJ2-7, with a weak D call TRBD1 (6 bases). V was cut by 5 bases and J by 12 bases, with 20 bases left in between. Germline V CDR1 and CDR2: MDHEN, SYDVKM. The CDR3 is made up of 13 amino acids. As DNA, the CDR3 is TGTGCCAGCAGTCCGCTCCGGGACACGTCGCCGTACTTC. Protein sequence: CASSPLRDTSPYF.

This chain uses TRBV5-1 with TRBJ1-5, with a tentative D call TRBD1 (6 bases). The CDR3 is made up of 17 amino acids. Germline-derived CDR1 and CDR2 are SGHRS and YFSETQ. V lost 2 bases and J 3 bases, leaving 18 bases between the germline ends. CDR3 bases: TGCGCCAGCAGCTTAGGACCCAGTGGGGGCCTCAATCAGCCCCAGCATTTT. This codes for CASSLGPSGGLNQPQHF.

The chain has TRBV3-1 (or the pseudogene TRBV3-2) and TRBJ2-2; 10 nucleotides match TRBD1. Trimming took 4 bases from V and 8 from J; bases not matched to a gene: 7. The germline gives CDR1 LGHDT, CDR2 YNNKEL (reference sequence). This CDR3 contains 15 residues. CDR3 in amino acids: CASSLRDRGMGELFF. The CDR3 coding sequence is TGTGCCAGCAGCCTCCGGGACAGGGGCATGGGGGAGCTGTTTTTT.